These 27 T cell receptor beta chains share one sample of origin, sequenced in a study of brain T cells in children with intractable seizures. TCRdb keeps only in-frame clones here, not all; method: immunoSEQ multiplex PCR. The repertoire consists of 70,000 to 90,000 clones, with approximately 94% occurring once and the leading ten covering under 2%. Sequencing was performed on peripheral blood, taken at surgery. All receptors derive from a boy under two years old with tuberous sclerosis and intractable seizures.

This chain connects TRBV4-2 to TRBJ2-5; 9 bases line up with TRBD2. CDR3 length: 18 amino acids. Germline V lookup: CDR1 LGHNA, CDR2 YNFKEQ. V trimming: 3 bases; J trimming: 5 bases; junction bases outside the gene matches: 16. The CDR3 region is CASSHLAGVGRFGETQYF. The CDR3 coding sequence is TGTGCCAGCAGCCACTTAGCGGGAGTGGGCCGTTTTGGGGAGACCCAGTACTTC.

This sequence joins TRBV28 and TRBJ2-7; 13 nucleotides match TRBD2. The V and J ends lost 8 bases and 2 bases, in that order; junction bases with no gene match: 3. Germline CDR1 MDHEN, CDR2 SYDVKM. The CDR3 has 14 amino acids. The CDR3 coding sequence is TGTGCCAGCGGGGGACTAGCGGGAACCTACGAGCAGTACTTC. Encoded protein: CASGGLAGTYEQYF. Complete variable domain (other parts from reference TRBV28 and TRBJ2-7): DVKVTQSSRYLVKRTGEKVFLECVQDMDHENMFWYRQDPGLGLRLIYFSYDVKMKEKGDIPEGYSVSREKKERFSLILESASTNQTSMYLCASGGLAGTYEQYFGPGTRLTVT.

The V and J genes are TRBV5-1 and TRBJ2-6; D gene ambiguous. This CDR3 contains 15 residues. Between the trimmed V and J ends, which lost 3 bases and 4 bases, there was a span of 11 bases. CDR1 is SGHRS and CDR2 is YFSETQ in the germline V gene. The CDR3 region has the DNA TGCGCCAGCAGCTCGGACGGAGCCGGGGCCAACGTCCTGACTTTC. As protein: CASSSDGAGANVLTF.

About this clone itself: Germline is not matched at one junction end, which may reflect a read error. The rearrangement links TRBV7-7 to TRBJ1-2; D gene unclear. Germline V gene lookup returns CDR1 SSHAT and CDR2 FNYEAQ (reference sequence). The CDR3 runs to 13 residues. CDR3 in DNA: TGTGCTAGCACCCGACTGTCTTACGGTGGCTACACCTTC. Amino acids: CASTRLSYGGYTF.

V gene TRBV30 combines with J gene TRBJ2-3; no reliable D call. Per the germline V gene, CDR1 is GTSNPN and CDR2 is SVGIG (reference sequence). Deletions cut 4 bases from V and 4 bases from J, with 24 bases between. The CDR3 has 17 residues. DNA of the CDR3: TGTGCCTGGATAGGACGTTTTTCCGGTGGTGACCCAGATACGCAGTATTTT. Translating it yields CAWIGRFSGGDPDTQYF.

The chain couples TRBV7-6 to TRBJ1-2; TRBD1 agrees at 9 bases. The CDR3 loop spans 13 amino acids. With V trimmed by 5 bases and J by 4 bases, 2 bases remained unmatched. The germline gives CDR1 SGHVS, CDR2 FNYEAQ. The CDR3 reads CASSRGQGYGYTF. The CDR3 DNA follows: TGTGCCAGCAGCCGGGGACAGGGCTATGGCTACACCTTC. Full variable domain (remainder filled in from reference TRBV7-6 and TRBJ1-2): GAGVSQSPRYKVTKRGQDVALRCDPISGHVSLYWYRQALGQGPEFLTYFNYEAQQDKSGLPNDRFSAERPEGSISTLTIQRTEQRDSAMYRCASSRGQGYGYTFGSGTRLTVV.

The chain couples TRBV20-1 to TRBJ2-7; D could derive from TRBD1 or TRBD2 (5 bases each). Trimming took 6 bases from V and 6 from J, leaving 18 bases between them. The CDR3 totals 13 residues. In germline, CDR1 is DFQATT, CDR2 SNEGSKA (reference sequence). The DNA of the CDR3 is TGCAGTGCAAGTCGTGGCCCTGGGGGCGAGCAGTACTTC. This sequence encodes CSASRGPGGEQYF.

This chain uses TRBV6-5 with TRBJ2-2; D gene unclear. CDR3 length: 14 residues. Trimming left V 1 base short and J 1 base short, with 4 bases between. Germline V gene lookup returns CDR1 MNHEY and CDR2 SVGAGI. The CDR3 is CASSYWQNTGELFF. CDR3 DNA: TGTGCCAGCAGTTACTGGCAGAACACCGGGGAGCTGTTTTTT.

This chain uses TRBV5-4 with TRBJ1-2, with 8 positions matching TRBD1. The CDR3 loop spans 13 amino acids. CDR1 is SGHNT, CDR2 YYREEE, per germline (reference sequence). After removal of 5 bases from V and 8 bases from J, the junction contained 8 bases not matched to a gene. The CDR3 DNA reads TGTGCCAGCAGAAATTCAGGGGGCGAGGGCTACACCTTC. It yields the protein CASRNSGGEGYTF.

The chain employs TRBV3-1 (or the pseudogene TRBV3-2) and TRBJ2-1, with 8 positions matching TRBD2. CDR3 length: 16 amino acids. Germline loops: CDR1 LGHDT, CDR2 YNNKEL (reference sequence). V lost 4 bases to trimming and J lost 7 bases; unmatched junction nucleotides: 12. The CDR3 reads CASSRLAGSSGNEQFF. The CDR3 DNA is TGTGCCAGCAGCCGCTTAGCGGGATCCTCGGGGAATGAGCAGTTCTTC.

The genes are TRBV18 and TRBJ1-1; weak D call: TRBD1 (6 bases). Germline-derived CDR1 and CDR2 are KGHSH and LQKENI. The CDR3 has 14 residues. The V gene lost 3 bases and the J gene lost 6 bases, with 14 bases spanning the gap. In DNA form, the CDR3 reads TGTGCCAGCTCACCGGAAAGGGGGGCCCCTGAAGCTTTCTTT. This translates into CASSPERGAPEAFF.

V and J are TRBV10-2 and TRBJ2-2; D is unresolved. Looked up from germline, CDR1 is WSHSY and CDR2 is SAAADI. CDR3 length: 10 residues. Trimming stripped 8 bases from V and 6 bases from J, with 4 bases between. Here the CDR3 reads CASGSGELFF. The CDR3 region has the DNA TGCGCCAGCGGTTCCGGGGAGCTGTTTTTT.

The rearrangement links TRBV3-1 (or the pseudogene TRBV3-2) to TRBJ1-2; a weak D match, TRBD1 (5 bases). V dropped 0 bases and J dropped 2 bases, with 10 bases sitting between them. The CDR3 covers 15 residues. Germline-derived CDR1 and CDR2 are LGHDT and YNNKEL (reference sequence). CDR3 sequence: CASSQDWGRNYGYTF. The CDR3 DNA follows: TGTGCCAGCAGCCAAGATTGGGGACGGAACTATGGCTACACCTTC.

The chain employs TRBV4-1 and TRBJ2-6; D uncertain. Germline lookup yields CDR1 MGHRA and CDR2 YSYEKL. CDR3 size: 14 residues. V lost 1 base to trimming and J lost 3 bases, with 4 bases between them. In nucleotides, the CDR3 is TGCGCCAGCAGCCAAGTGATTGGGGCCAACGTCCTGACTTTC. Translating gives CASSQVIGANVLTF.

The chain combines TRBV9 with TRBJ1-2; perhaps TRBD1 as D (5 bases). V lost 5 bases and J lost 4, with 18 bases in between. The CDR3 is 15 amino acids. CDR1 is SGDLS, CDR2 YYNGEE, per germline. The CDR3 is CASSPNQGGFYGYTF. The CDR3 DNA reads as TGTGCCAGCAGTCCTAATCAGGGTGGCTTCTATGGCTACACCTTC.

The chain combines TRBV5-1 with TRBJ2-2; no reliable D call. V was shortened by 0 bases and J by 0 bases, with 6 bases between the two germline ends. Germline V gene sequence: CDR1 SGHRS, CDR2 YFSETQ. The CDR3 runs 15 residues. The CDR3 nucleotides are TGCGCCAGCAGCTTGGCGGAGTCGAACACCGGGGAGCTGTTTTTT. Residues: CASSLAESNTGELFF. Full variable domain (missing parts from reference TRBV5-1 and TRBJ2-2): KAGVTQTPRYLIKTRGQQVTLSCSPISGHRSVSWYQQTPGQGLQFLFEYFSETQRNKGNFPGRFSGRQFSNSRSEMNVSTLELGDSALYLCASSLAESNTGELFFGEGSRLTVL.

This chain links TRBV6-5 with TRBJ1-1; D ambiguous. Looked up from germline, CDR1 is MNHEY and CDR2 is SVGAGI. V lost 0 bases to trimming and J lost 2 bases, with 4 bases between them. There are 13 residues in the CDR3. CDR3 protein: CASSYSENTEAFF. Here the CDR3 DNA reads TGTGCCAGCAGTTACTCGGAAAACACTGAAGCTTTCTTT.

V and J are TRBV3-1 (or the pseudogene TRBV3-2) and TRBJ2-7; no clear D gene. CDR1 is LGHDT, CDR2 YNNKEL, per germline (reference sequence). Trimming cost V 0 bases and J 2 bases, with 11 bases left between them. This CDR3 spans 15 amino acids. CDR3 region: CASSQDRPLPYEQYF. The CDR3 DNA sequence: TGTGCCAGCAGCCAAGACAGACCCCTCCCCTACGAGCAGTACTTC.

This clone was picked up one time. The chain recombines TRBV6-5 with TRBJ2-1; either TRBD1 or TRBD2 may supply D (6 bases each). The CDR3 length is 15 residues. V lost 0 bases and J 4 bases, leaving 10 bases between the germline ends. Germline-derived CDR1 and CDR2 are MNHEY and SVGAGI. CDR3 coding DNA: TGTGCCAGCAGTTACTCAGGGGGGAAGTACAATGAGCAGTTCTTC. This gives the protein CASSYSGGKYNEQFF.

The CDR3 DNA reads TGTGCCAGAAGCTTGAAGGGCCCCTTTTTAGAGTACACCTTC. Translating it yields CARSLKGPFLEYTF. The chain joins TRBV5-3 to TRBJ1-2; D not resolved. TRBV5-3 is an ORF; its function is uncertain. With 1 base removed from V and 11 bases from J, the gap between germline ends came to 18 bases. The CDR3 is made up of 14 amino acids.

The chain is built from TRBV7-6 and TRBJ2-7; D is unresolved. The CDR3 has 15 amino acids. V lost 1 base and J lost 0, with 10 bases in between. The germline gives CDR1 SGHVS, CDR2 FNYEAQ. CDR3 region: CASSLVGQYSYEQYF. In nucleotides, the CDR3 is TGTGCCAGCAGCTTAGTAGGGCAGTACTCCTACGAGCAGTACTTC.

V and J are TRBV2 and TRBJ1-1; no firm D call. The germline CDR1 and CDR2 sequences are SNHLY and FYNNEI. V was cut by 4 bases and J by 11 bases, with 11 bases left in between. The CDR3 consists of 11 residues. In nucleotides, the CDR3 is TGTGCCAGCAGTGGGTCGTTAATGGCTTTCTTT. Translation gives CASSGSLMAFF.

The V call is TRBV5-1, the J call TRBJ2-7, with D possibly TRBD1 on 6 matching bases. CDR1 SGHRS and CDR2 YFSETQ come from the germline V gene. The CDR3 has 15 residues. V was pared by 3 bases and J by 2 bases, with 15 bases between. The CDR3 DNA sequence: TGCGCCAGCAGCTACTCCGGACAGTCACCCTACGAGCAGTACTTC. Translating it yields CASSYSGQSPYEQYF.

This chain uses TRBV27 with TRBJ2-1; D uncertain. The CDR3 loop spans 13 amino acids. Looked up from germline, CDR1 is MNHEY and CDR2 is SMNVEV (reference sequence). V lost 3 bases and J lost 12, with 15 bases in between. CDR3 DNA: TGTGCCAGCAGTTTGTCAATCGTTGGTGGGCAGTTCTTC. Translating gives CASSLSIVGGQFF.

The chain uses TRBV7-2 and TRBJ1-2; D not certain. Germline V gene sequence: CDR1 SGHTA, CDR2 FQGNSA. The ends were cut back, 1 base at V and 2 bases at J, with 11 bases in the middle. The CDR3 loop spans 15 amino acids. The CDR3 bases are TGTGCCAGCAGCTTAGTAGTAGATTCAAACTATGGCTACACCTTC. The encoded protein is CASSLVVDSNYGYTF.

This clone has only one observation. V and J are TRBV11-3 and TRBJ2-1, with 8 bases identical to TRBD2. V lost 3 bases, J lost 6 bases, and 16 bases stayed unmatched. Germline V CDR1 and CDR2: SGHNT, YENEEA. The CDR3 length is 18 residues. The CDR3 nucleotides are TGTGCCAGCAGCTTGGAATTTTTGCGGGAGGCGACCGCCAATGAGCAGTTCTTC. This translates into CASSLEFLREATANEQFF.

This clone was recorded once. The chain carries TRBV12-3 or TRBV12-4 and TRBJ2-7, with D possibly matching TRBD1 (5 bases). V gave up 4 bases and J gave up 9 bases, with 16 bases separating them. The CDR3 loop spans 13 amino acids. The CDR3 spells CASSWPEQAGQYF. The CDR3 nucleotides are TGTGCCAGCAGTTGGCCGGAACAGGCCGGGCAGTACTTC.